This T cell receptor (beta chain) was identified in a study of metastatic and nonmetastatic thyroid tumors (dated by TCRdb to 2019 to 2021). For the study in its entirety: The researchers compared repertoires between peripheral blood samples and tumor or nodule tissue samples from patients with malignant or benign thyroid disease.

Points the paper makes about the study in general: TCR beta diversity was reported as significantly higher in malignant tumors than in benign nodules, in both blood and tumor samples.

Before undergoing thyroid surgery, none of the patients had been given any kind of treatment. Patient clinical samples collected from about 2012 to 2018 were retrospectively analysed using T-cell receptor beta sequencing. The CDR3 goes from the cysteine to the phenylalanine over 12 residues. Just CDR3 DNA is preserved here, 36 bases in frame from base 1. V loses 2 bases of germline sequence and J loses 8 bases, and the interval between the two ends is 7 bases. Reading the germline V gene gives CDR1 SNHLY and CDR2 FYNNEI. This clone was counted a few times. There is no known antigen for this receptor. With a much larger clone just one base away, this may be a read error. Library preparation used PCR. Sequenced on an Illumina HiSeq 4000. High-throughput sequencing was used to profile the CDR3 region of the TCR beta-chain in every patient. In the authors' own workflow: The researchers built a classifier to tell apart papillary thyroid cancer patients with distant metastasis, based on CDR3 differences among clinicopathological groups. The Shannon index was used to measure repertoire diversity, and the Morisita-Horn index was used to measure how similar tumor and blood repertoires were. TCRdb passed the public sequencing reads through fastp at Q25 and MiXCR, retaining productive beta sequences. The V and J calls here are based on TCRdb, not the publication. Recorded for this sample are tens of thousands of clones; over 20% of them occurred a single time. The ten largest clones represent 3.8% of the sample.

Sequencing was done on a sample of blood. The sequence was obtained from a male donor with papillary thyroid cancer or a benign thyroid nodule (not recorded which). Some clones in this sample may be carry-over from other donors' samples. This chain is built from TRBV2 and TRBJ2-4; the D gene cannot be named for sure. The DNA sequence is as follows: TGTGCCAGCAGTGAAAGTAACGACATTCAGTACTTC. The translation is CASSESNDIQYF. The CDR3 plus the reference TRBV2 and TRBJ2-4 genes for the other parts give the full variable domain: EPEVTQTPSHQVTQMGQEVILRCVPISNHLYFYWYRQILGQKVEFLVSFYNNEISEKSEIFDDQFSVERPDGSNFTLKIRSTKLEDSAMYFCASSESNDIQYFGAGTRLSVL.